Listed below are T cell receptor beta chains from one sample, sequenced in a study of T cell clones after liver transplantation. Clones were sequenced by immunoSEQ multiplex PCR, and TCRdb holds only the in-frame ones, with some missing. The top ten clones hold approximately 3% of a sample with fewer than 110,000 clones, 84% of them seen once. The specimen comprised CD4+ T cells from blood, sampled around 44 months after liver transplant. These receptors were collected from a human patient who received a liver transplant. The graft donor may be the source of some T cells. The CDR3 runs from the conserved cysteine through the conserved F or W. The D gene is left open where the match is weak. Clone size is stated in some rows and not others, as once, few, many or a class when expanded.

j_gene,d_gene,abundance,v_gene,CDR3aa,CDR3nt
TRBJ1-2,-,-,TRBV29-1,CSVVGGANDGESYGYTF,TGCAGCGTGGTAGGAGGCGCCAATGATGGGGAGAGCTATGGCTACACCTTC
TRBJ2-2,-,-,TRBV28,CASGRRERTGELFF,TGTGCCAGCGGACGGCGGGAACGTACCGGGGAGCTGTTTTTT
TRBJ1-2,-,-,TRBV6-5,CASRTWGQGDGYTF,TGTGCCAGCAGAACCTGGGGGCAGGGAGATGGCTACACCTTC
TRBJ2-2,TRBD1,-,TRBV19,CASSIGPTGMSHTGELFF,TGTGCCAGTAGTATAGGTCCGACAGGGATGAGCCACACCGGGGAGCTGTTTTTT
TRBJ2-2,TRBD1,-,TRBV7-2,CASSSSWYRDRSTGELFF,TGTGCCAGCAGCAGCTCGTGGTACCGGGACAGAAGTACCGGGGAGCTGTTTTTT
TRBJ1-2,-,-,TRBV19,CASSQIGYGYTF,TGTGCCAGTAGCCAAATTGGGTATGGCTACACCTTC
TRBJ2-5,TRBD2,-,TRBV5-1,CASSLERGSSQETQYF,TGCGCCAGCAGCTTGGAGCGGGGATCCTCCCAAGAGACCCAGTACTTC
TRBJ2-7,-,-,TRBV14,CASSQTLGGEQYF,TGTGCCAGCAGCCAAACACTGGGGGGCGAGCAGTACTTC
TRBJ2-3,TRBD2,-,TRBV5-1,CASSRGLAGADTQYF,TGCGCCAGCAGCAGGGGACTAGCTGGCGCAGATACGCAGTATTTT
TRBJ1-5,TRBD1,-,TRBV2,CASSEGQGGQPQHF,TGTGCCAGCAGTGAAGGACAGGGAGGCCAGCCCCAGCATTTT
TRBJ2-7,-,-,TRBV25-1,CASSRESYEQYF,TGTGCCAGCTCACGGGAATCCTACGAGCAGTACTTC
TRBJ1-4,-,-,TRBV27,CASTPGGGRVATNEKLFF,TGTGCCAGCACCCCTGGGGGAGGGCGGGTTGCAACTAATGAAAAACTGTTTTTT
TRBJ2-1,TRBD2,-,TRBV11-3,CASSKGLAGAYNEQFF,TGTGCCAGCAGCAAAGGACTAGCGGGAGCCTACAATGAGCAGTTCTTC
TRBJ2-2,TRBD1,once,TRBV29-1,CSVVQGAGELFF,TGCAGCGTTGTGCAGGGGGCCGGGGAGCTGTTTTTT
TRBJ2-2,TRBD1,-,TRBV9,CASSVGVRLGQGTTGELFF,TGTGCCAGCAGCGTAGGAGTGAGACTGGGACAGGGGACAACCGGGGAGCTGTTTTTT
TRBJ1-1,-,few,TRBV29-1,CSVMYTEAFF,TGCAGCGTTATGTACACTGAAGCTTTCTTT
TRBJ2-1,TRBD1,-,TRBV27,CASTLTGIYNEQFF,TGTGCCAGCACTTTGACAGGGATTTACAATGAGCAGTTCTTC
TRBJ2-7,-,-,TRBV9,CASSVAGGAGTEQYF,TGTGCCAGCAGCGTGGCTGGCGGGGCGGGGACTGAGCAGTACTTC
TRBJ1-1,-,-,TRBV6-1,CASSEQDGNTEAFF,TGTGCCAGCAGTGAACAGGACGGGAACACTGAAGCTTTCTTT
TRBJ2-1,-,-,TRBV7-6,CASSLNNEQFF,TGTGCCAGCAGCTTGAACAATGAGCAGTTCTTC
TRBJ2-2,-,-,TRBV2,CASRDANTGELFF,TGTGCCAGCCGGGATGCGAACACCGGGGAGCTGTTTTTT
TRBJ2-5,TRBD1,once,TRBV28,CASSPGQREGETQYF,TGTGCCAGCAGTCCGGGACAGAGGGAAGGGGAGACCCAGTACTTC
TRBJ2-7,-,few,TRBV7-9,CASSLASGVWEQYF,TGTGCCAGCAGCTTAGCGTCGGGGGTTTGGGAGCAGTACTTC
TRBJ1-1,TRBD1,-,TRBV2,CASSPRTGSLGGNTEAFF,TGTGCCAGCAGTCCTCGGACAGGGTCCTTAGGAGGGAACACTGAAGCTTTCTTT
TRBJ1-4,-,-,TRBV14,CASSQSRLQGTNEKLFF,TGTGCCAGCAGCCAAAGTCGGCTCCAGGGGACTAATGAAAAACTGTTTTTT
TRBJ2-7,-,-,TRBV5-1,CASSSIQDYEQYF,TGCGCCAGCAGCTCGATACAGGACTACGAGCAGTACTTC
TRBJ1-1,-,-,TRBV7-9,CASSLGASLTEAFF,TGTGCCAGCAGCTTGGGGGCCAGTCTCACTGAAGCTTTCTTT
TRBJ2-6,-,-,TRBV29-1,CSVNRVGANVLTF,TGCAGCGTTAACAGGGTTGGGGCCAACGTCCTGACTTTC
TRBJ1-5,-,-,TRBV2,CASNVDSNQPQHF,TGTGCCAGCAACGTGGATAGCAATCAGCCCCAGCATTTT
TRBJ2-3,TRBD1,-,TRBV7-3,CASSSGDRRKDTQYF,TGTGCCAGCAGCTCCGGGGACAGGAGAAAAGATACGCAGTATTTT
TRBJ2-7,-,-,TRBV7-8,CASSSYRDEQYF,TGTGCCAGCAGCTCCTACAGGGACGAGCAGTACTTC
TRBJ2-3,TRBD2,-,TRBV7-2,CASSSGLAAARDTQYF,TGTGCCAGCAGCTCCGGACTAGCGGCTGCACGGGATACGCAGTATTTT